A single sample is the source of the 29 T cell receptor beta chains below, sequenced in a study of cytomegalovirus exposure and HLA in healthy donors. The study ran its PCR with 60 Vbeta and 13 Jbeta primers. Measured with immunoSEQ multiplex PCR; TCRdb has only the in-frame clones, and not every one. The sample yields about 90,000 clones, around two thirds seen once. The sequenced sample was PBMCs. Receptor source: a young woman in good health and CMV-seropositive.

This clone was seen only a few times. The CDR3 sequence is CASSSGTGQANYGYTF. The CDR3 DNA reads TGTGCCAGCAGTTCCGGGACAGGGCAAGCTAACTATGGCTACACCTTC. The chain recombines TRBV6-5 with TRBJ1-2; 9 bases agree with TRBD1. The CDR3 is 16 residues long. V lost 4 bases and J lost 0; bases outside the gene matches: 6. The germline gives CDR1 MNHEY, CDR2 SVGAGI.

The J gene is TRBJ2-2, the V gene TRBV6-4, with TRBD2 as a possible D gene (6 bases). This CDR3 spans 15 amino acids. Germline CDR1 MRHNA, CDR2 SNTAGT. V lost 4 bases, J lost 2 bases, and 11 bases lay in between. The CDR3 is CASSALGGNTGELFF. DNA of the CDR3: TGTGCCAGCAGTGCCCTCGGGGGAAACACCGGGGAGCTGTTTTTT.

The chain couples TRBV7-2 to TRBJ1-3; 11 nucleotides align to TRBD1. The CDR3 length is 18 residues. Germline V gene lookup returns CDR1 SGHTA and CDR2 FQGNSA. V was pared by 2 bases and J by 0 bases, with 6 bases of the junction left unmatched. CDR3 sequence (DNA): TGTGCCAGCAGCTTAAGGACAGGGGGCCTTCTCTCTGGAAACACCATATATTTT. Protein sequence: CASSLRTGGLLSGNTIYF.

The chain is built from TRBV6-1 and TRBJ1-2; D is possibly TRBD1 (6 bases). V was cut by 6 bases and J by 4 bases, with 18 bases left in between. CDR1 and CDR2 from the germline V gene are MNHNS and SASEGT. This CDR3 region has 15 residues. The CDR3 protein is CASRGGRGYPYGYTF. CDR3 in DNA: TGTGCCAGCAGGGGGGGGAGGGGGTACCCCTATGGCTACACCTTC.

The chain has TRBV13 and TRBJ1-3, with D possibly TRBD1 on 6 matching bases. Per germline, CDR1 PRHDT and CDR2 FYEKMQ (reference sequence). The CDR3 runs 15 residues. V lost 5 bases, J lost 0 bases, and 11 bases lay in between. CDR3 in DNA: TGTGCCAGCAGCCATGACAGGAGCTCTGGAAACACCATATATTTT. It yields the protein CASSHDRSSGNTIYF.

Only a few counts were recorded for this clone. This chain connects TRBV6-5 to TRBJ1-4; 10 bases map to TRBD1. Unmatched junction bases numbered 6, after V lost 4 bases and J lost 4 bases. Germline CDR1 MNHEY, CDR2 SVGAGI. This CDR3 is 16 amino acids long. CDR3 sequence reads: CASSSADRGLNEKLFF. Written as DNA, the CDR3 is TGTGCCAGCAGTTCCGCCGACAGGGGGCTTAATGAAAAACTGTTTTTT.

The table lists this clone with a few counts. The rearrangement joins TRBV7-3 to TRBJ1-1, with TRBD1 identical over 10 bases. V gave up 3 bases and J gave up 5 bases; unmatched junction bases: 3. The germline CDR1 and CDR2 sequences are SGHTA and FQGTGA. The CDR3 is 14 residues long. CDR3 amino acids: CASSLGQGRTEAFF. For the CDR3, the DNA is TGTGCCAGCAGCTTGGGACAGGGGAGGACTGAAGCTTTCTTT.

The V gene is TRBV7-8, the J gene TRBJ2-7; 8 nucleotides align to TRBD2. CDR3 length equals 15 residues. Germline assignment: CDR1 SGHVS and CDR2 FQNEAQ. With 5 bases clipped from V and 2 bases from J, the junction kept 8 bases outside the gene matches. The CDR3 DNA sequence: TGTGCCAGCAGCCTACGAGTAGCGGGGACCTACGAGCAGTACTTC. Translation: CASSLRVAGTYEQYF.

DNA of the CDR3: TGTGCCAGTAGTGGACAGGGGATCCGCACTGAAGCTTTCTTT. Residues: CASSGQGIRTEAFF. The V gene is TRBV19, the J gene TRBJ1-1; 9 nucleotides match TRBD1. V lost 5 bases and J lost 4; bases outside the gene matches: 5. CDR3 size: 14 residues. Germline V gene sequence: CDR1 LNHDA, CDR2 SQIVND (reference sequence).

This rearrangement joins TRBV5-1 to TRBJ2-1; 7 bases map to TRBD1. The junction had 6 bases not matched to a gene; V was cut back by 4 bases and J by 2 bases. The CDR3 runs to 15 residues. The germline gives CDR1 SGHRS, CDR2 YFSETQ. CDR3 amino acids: CASSARGQTYNEQFF. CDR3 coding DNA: TGCGCCAGCAGCGCTAGGGGACAGACCTACAATGAGCAGTTCTTC.

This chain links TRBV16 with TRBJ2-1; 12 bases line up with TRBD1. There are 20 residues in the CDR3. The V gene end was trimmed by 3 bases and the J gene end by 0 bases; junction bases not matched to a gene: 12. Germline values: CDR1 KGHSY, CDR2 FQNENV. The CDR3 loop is CASSQDPGTGGRSSYNEQFF. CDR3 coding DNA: TGTGCCAGCAGCCAGGACCCCGGGACAGGGGGCAGGAGCTCCTACAATGAGCAGTTCTTC. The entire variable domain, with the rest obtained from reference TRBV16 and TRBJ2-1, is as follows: GEEVAQTPKHLVRGEGQKAKLYCAPIKGHSYVFWYQQVLKNEFKFLISFQNENVFDETGMPKERFSAKCLPNSPCSLEIQATKLEDSAVYFCASSQDPGTGGRSSYNEQFFGPGTRLTVL.

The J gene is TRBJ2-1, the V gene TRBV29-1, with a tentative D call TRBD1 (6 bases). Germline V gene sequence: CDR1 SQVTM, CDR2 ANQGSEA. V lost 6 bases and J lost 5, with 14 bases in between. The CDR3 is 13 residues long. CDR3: CSVLGTPNNEQFF. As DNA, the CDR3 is TGCAGCGTACTCGGGACACCTAACAATGAGCAGTTCTTC.

CDR3 region: CASSVGETGLPLHF. CDR3 coding DNA: TGTGCCAGCAGCGTGGGTGAGACAGGTCTTCCCCTCCACTTT. V gene TRBV9 combines with J gene TRBJ1-6; the D gene is possibly TRBD1 (6 bases). This CDR3 region has 14 residues. Germline values: CDR1 SGDLS, CDR2 YYNGEE. V lost 2 bases and J lost 13, with 16 bases in between.

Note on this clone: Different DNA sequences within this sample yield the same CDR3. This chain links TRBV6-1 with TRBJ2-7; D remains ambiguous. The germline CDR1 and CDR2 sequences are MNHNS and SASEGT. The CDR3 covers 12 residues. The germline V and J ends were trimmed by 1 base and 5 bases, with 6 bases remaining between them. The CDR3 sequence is CASSEVLHEQYF. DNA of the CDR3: TGTGCCAGCAGTGAAGTCCTACACGAGCAGTACTTC.

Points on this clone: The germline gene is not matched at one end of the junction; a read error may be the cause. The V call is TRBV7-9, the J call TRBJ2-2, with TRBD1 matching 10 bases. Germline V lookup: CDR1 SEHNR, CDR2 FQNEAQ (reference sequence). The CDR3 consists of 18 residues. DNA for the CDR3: TGTTCCAGCAGCTCCAACCACCTAGACAGGGGGCACACCGGGGAGCTGTTTTTT. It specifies CSSSSNHLDRGHTGELFF. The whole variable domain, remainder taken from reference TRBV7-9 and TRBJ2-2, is DTGVSQNPRHKITKRGQNVTFRCDPISEHNRLYWYRQTLGQGPEFLTYFQNEAQLEKSRLLSDRFSAERPKGSFSTLEIQRTEQGDSAMYLCSSSSNHLDRGHTGELFFGEGSRLTVL.

CDR3 sequence reads: CASGTGNGNTIYF. In DNA form, the CDR3 reads TGTGCTAGTGGCACAGGGAATGGAAACACCATATATTTT. The J gene is TRBJ1-3, the V gene TRBV12-5; maybe TRBD1 (6 bases). The CDR3 contains 13 residues. The V end lost 6 bases, the J end lost 3 bases, and 9 bases lay between the germline ends. Germline assignment: CDR1 LGHNT and CDR2 FRNRAP. Using reference TRBV12-5 and TRBJ1-3 for the parts outside the CDR3, the full variable domain is DARVTQTPRHKVTEMGQEVTMRCQPILGHNTVFWYRQTMMQGLELLAYFRNRAPLDDSGMPKDRFSAEMPDATLATLKIQPSEPRDSAVYFCASGTGNGNTIYFGEGSWLTVV.

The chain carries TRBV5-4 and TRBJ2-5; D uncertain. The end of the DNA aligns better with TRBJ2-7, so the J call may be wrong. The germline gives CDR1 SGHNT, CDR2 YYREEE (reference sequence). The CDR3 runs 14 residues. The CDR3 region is CASSLGLKSYEQYF. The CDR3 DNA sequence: TGTGCCAGCAGCTTGGGACTTAAATCCTACGAGCAGTACTTC.

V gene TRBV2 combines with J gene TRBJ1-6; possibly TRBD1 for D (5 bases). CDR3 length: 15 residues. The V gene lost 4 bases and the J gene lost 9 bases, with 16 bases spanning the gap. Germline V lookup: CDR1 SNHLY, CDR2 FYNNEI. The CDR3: CASSGWPGLGSPLHF. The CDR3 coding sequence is TGTGCCAGCAGTGGTTGGCCAGGGTTGGGTTCACCCCTCCACTTT.

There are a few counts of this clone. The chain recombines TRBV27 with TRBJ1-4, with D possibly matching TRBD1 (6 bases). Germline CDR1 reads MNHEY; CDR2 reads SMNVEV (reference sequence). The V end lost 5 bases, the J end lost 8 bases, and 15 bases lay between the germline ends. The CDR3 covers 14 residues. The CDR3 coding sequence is TGTGCCAGCAGTCCACAGGGAATTAGCGAAAAACTGTTTTTT. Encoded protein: CASSPQGISEKLFF.

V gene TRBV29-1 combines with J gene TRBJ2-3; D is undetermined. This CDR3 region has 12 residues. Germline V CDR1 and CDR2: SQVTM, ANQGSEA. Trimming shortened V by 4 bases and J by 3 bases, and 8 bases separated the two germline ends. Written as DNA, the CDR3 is TGCAGCGTTGCGAGGCAAACAGATACGCAGTATTTT. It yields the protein CSVARQTDTQYF.

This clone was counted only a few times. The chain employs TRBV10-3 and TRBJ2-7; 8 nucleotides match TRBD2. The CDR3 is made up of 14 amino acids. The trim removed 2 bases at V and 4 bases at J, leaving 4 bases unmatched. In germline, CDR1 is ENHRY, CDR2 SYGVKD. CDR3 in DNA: TGTGCCATCAGTGAGGGCAGCGGGGGTTACGAGCAGTACTTC. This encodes CAISEGSGGYEQYF.

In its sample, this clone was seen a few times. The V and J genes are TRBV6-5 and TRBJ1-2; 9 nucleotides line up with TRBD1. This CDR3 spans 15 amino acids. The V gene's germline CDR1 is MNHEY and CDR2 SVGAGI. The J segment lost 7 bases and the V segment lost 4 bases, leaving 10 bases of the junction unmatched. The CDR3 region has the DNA TGTGCCAGCAGTTCCCGTAGGGACAGGGTGGGTGGCTACACCTTC. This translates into CASSSRRDRVGGYTF.

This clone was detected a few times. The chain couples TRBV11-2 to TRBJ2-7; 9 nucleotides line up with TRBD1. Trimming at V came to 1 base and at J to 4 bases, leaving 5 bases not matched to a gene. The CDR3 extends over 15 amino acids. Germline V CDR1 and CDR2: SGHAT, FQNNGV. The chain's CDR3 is CASSLVGQGRYEQYF. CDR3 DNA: TGTGCCAGCAGCTTAGTCGGACAGGGGAGATACGAGCAGTACTTC.

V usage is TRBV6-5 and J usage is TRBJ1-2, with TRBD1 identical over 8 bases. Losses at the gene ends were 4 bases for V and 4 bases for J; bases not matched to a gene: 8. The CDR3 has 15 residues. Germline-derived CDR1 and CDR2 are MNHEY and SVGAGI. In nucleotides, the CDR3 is TGTGCCAGCAGTTGGCGGGCAGGGGGCGGCTATGGCTACACCTTC. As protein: CASSWRAGGGYGYTF.

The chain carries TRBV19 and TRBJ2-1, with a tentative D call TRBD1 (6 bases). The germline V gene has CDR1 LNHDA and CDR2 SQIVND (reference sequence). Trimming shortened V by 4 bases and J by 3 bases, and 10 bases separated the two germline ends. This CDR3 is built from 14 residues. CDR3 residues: CASSTGTHYNEQFF. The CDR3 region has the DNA TGTGCCAGTAGTACCGGGACACACTACAATGAGCAGTTCTTC.

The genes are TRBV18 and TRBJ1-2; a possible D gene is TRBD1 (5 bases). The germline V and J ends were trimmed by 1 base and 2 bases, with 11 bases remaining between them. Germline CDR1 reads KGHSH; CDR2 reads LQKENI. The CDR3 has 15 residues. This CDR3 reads CASSPLTEDNYGYTF. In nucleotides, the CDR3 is TGTGCCAGCTCACCACTGACAGAGGACAACTATGGCTACACCTTC.

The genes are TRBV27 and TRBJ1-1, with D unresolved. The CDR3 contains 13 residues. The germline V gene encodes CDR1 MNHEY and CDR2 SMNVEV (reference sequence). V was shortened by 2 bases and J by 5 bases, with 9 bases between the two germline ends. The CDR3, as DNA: TGTGCCAGCAGTTTACTAGGTGTAACTGAAGCTTTCTTT. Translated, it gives CASSLLGVTEAFF.

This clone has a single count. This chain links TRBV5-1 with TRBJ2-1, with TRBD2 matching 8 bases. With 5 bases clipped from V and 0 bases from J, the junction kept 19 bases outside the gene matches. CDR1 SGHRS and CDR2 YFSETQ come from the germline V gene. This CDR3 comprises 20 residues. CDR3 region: CASRYPGWGVAGISYNEQFF. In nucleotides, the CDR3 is TGCGCCAGCAGATACCCCGGTTGGGGAGTAGCGGGGATCTCCTACAATGAGCAGTTCTTC.

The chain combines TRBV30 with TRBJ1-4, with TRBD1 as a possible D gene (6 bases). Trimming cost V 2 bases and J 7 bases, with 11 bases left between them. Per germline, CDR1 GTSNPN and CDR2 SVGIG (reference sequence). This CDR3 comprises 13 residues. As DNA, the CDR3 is TGTGCCTGGAGTTCGACAGGTGGTGAAAAACTGTTTTTT. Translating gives CAWSSTGGEKLFF.